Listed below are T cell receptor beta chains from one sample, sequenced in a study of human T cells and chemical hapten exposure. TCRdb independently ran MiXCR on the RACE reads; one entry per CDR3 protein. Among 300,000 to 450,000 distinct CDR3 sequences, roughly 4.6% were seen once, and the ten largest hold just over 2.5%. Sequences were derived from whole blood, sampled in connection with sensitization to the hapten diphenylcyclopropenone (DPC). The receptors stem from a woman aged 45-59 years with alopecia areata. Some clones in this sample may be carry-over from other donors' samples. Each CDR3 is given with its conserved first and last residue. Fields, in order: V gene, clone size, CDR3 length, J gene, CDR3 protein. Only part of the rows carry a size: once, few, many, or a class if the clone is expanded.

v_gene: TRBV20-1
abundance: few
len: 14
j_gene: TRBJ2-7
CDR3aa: CSASGAPRRYEQYF

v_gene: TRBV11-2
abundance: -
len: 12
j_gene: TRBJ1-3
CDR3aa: CASKNSGGTIYF

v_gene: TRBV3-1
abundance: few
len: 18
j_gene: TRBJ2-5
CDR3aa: CASSLYRASGGQQETQYF

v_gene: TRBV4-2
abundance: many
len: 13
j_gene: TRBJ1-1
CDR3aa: CASSRDGAGDAFF

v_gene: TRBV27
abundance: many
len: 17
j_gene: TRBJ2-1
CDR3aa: CASSPSKGESSYNEQFF

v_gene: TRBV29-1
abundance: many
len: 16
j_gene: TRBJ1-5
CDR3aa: CSVVVGAADSNQPQHF

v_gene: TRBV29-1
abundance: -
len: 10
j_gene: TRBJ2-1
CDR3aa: CSVGSNEQFF

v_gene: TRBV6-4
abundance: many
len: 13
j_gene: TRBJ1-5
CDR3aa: CASSEGINQPQHF

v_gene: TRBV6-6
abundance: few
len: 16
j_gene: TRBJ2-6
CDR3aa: CASSWGRGERANVLTF

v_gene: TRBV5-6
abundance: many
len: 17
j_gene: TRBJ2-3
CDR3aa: CASSFLAGAAVPDTQYF

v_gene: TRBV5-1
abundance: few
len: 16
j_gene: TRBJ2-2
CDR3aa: CASSPGLAGNTGELFF

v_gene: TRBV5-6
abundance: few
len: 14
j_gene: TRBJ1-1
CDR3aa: CASSSTDSYTEAFF

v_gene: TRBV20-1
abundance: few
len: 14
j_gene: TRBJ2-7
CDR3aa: CSARDLRGVDEQYF

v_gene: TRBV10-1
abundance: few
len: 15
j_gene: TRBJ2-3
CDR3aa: CASSESGGSTDTQYF

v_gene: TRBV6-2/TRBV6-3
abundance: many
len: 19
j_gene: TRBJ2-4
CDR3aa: CASSQGLHKREYGKNIQYF

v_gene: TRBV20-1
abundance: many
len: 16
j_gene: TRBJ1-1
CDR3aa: CSARDGFRGDWTEAFF

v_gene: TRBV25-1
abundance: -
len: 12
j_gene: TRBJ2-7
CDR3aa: CASSSVGSGQYF

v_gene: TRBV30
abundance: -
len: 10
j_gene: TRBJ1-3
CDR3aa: CAWSGNTIYF

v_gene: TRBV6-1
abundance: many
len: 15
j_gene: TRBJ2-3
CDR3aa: CASRIQARGPDTQYF

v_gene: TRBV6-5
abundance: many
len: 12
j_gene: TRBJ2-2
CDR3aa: CASGEGTGELFF

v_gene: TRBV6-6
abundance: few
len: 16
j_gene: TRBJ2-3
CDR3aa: CASSPRTSGRPNTQYF

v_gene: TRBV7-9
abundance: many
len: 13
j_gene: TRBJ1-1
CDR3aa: CASSLELGTEAFF

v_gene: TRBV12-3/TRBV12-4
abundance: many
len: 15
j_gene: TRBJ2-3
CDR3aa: CASCTGTSGPDTQYF

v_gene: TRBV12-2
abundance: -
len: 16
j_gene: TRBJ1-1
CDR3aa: CASRLYQKGVNTEAFF

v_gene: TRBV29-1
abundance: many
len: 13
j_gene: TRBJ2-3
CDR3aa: CSVARGPTDTQYF

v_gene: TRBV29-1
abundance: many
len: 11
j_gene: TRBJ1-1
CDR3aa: CSLKSNTEAFF

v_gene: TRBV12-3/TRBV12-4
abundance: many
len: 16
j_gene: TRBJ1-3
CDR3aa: CASSFTGLRSGNTIYF

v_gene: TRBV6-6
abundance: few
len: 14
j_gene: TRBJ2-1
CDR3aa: CASSSLEGGHEQFF

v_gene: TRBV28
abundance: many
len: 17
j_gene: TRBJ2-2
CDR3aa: CASNPLPGTSDTGELFF

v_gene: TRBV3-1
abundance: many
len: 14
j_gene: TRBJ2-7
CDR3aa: CASSLVADSYEQYF

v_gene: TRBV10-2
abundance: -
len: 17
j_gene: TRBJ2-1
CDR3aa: CASSESAQESSYNEQFF

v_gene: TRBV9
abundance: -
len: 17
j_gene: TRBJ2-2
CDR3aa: CASSVRVRAANTGELFF

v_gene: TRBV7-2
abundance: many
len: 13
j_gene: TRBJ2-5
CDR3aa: CASSLTREETQYF

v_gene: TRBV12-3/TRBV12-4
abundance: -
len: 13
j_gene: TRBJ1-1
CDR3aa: CASSLRAATEAFF

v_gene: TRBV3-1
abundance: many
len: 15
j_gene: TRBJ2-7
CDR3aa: CASSQGGGAAYEQYF

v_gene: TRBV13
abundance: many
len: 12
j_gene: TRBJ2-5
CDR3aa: CASDRATETQYF

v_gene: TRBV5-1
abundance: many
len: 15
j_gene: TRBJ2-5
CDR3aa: CASSPGLAVEETQYF

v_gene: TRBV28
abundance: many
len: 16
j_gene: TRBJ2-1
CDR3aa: CASSGLGVSLRSEQFF

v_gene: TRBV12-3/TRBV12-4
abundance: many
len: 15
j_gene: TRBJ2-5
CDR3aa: CASRVTGTGQETQYF

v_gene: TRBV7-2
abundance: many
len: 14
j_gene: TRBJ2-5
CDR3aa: CASSWGTAQETQYF

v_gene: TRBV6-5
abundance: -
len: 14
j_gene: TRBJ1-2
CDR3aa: CASRYRGANYGYTF

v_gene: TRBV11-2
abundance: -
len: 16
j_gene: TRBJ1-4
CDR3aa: CASSLGGQGPYEKLFF

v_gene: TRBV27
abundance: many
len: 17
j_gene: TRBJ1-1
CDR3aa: CASSPLGTGVGNTEAFF

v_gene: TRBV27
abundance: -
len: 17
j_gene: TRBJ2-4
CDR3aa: CASSPTTPLLAKNIQYF